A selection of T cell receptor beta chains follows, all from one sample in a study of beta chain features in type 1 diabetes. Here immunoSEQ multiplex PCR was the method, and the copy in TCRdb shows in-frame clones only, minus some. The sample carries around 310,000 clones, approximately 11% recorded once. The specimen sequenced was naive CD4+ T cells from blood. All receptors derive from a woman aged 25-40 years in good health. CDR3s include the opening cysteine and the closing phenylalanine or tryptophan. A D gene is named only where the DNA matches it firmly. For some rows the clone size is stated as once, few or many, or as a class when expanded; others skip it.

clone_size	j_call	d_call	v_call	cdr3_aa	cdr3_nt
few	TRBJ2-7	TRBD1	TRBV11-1	CASSLVGTAYEQYF	TGTGCCAGCAGCTTAGTCGGGACAGCCTACGAGCAGTACTTC
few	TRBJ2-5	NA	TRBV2	CASSITGTKETQYF	TGTGCCAGCAGTATCACAGGGACTAAAGAGACCCAGTACTTC
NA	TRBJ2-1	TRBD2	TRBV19	CASSIVASGDNEQFF	TGTGCCAGTAGTATAGTCGCTAGCGGAGACAATGAGCAGTTCTTC
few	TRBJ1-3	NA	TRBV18	CASSPTRESGNTIYF	TGTGCCAGCTCACCAACGAGGGAGTCTGGAAACACCATATATTTT
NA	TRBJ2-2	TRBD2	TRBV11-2	CASSSTSGSKTGELFF	TGTGCCAGCAGCTCGACTAGCGGGAGTAAGACCGGGGAGCTGTTTTTT
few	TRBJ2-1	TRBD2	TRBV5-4	CASSLGRGRAYNEQFF	TGTGCCAGCAGCTTGGGACGCGGGAGGGCCTACAATGAGCAGTTCTTC
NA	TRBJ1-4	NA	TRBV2	CASSGGRGLFF	TGTGCCAGCAGTGGGGGCAGGGGACTGTTTTTT
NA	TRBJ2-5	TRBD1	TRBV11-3	CASSIGGQANQETQYF	TGTGCCAGCAGCATAGGGGGACAGGCGAACCAAGAGACCCAGTACTTC
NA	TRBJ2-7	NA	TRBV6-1	CASSEAHGRVSYEQYF	TGTGCCAGCAGTGAAGCGCATGGGCGGGTCTCCTACGAGCAGTACTTC
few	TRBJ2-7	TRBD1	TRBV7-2	CASSSGGTGVNEQYF	TGTGCCAGCAGCTCAGGGGGGACAGGGGTTAACGAGCAGTACTTC
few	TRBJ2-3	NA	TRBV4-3	CASSQDRGNQYF	TGCGCCAGCAGCCAAGATCGAGGGAATCAGTATTTT
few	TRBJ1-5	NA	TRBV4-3	CASSLDRGGNQPQHF	TGCGCCAGCAGCCTCGATAGGGGCGGCAATCAGCCCCAGCATTTT
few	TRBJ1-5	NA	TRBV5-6	CASSLPGTNQPQHF	TGTGCCAGCAGCTTGCCAGGAACGAATCAGCCCCAGCATTTT
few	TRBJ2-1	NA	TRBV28	CASSQPTRHNEQFF	TGTGCCAGCAGCCAACCGACTAGGCACAATGAGCAGTTCTTC
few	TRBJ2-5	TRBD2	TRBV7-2	CASSLGGGSETQYF	TGTGCCAGCAGCTTAGGGGGCGGGAGCGAGACCCAGTACTTC
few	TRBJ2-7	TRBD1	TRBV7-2	CASSFQGQGSGEQYF	TGTGCCAGCAGCTTTCAGGGACAGGGTTCTGGTGAGCAGTACTTC
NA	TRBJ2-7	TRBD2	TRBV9	CASSVSSGTYEQYF	TGTGCCAGCAGCGTCTCTAGCGGTACCTACGAGCAGTACTTC
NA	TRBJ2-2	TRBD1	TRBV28	CASSAAGTENTGELFF	TGTGCCAGCAGCGCCGCCGGGACAGAGAACACCGGGGAGCTGTTTTTT
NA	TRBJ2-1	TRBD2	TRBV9	CASSIDSGLVIYEQFF	TGTGCCAGCAGCATCGACTCGGGACTAGTAATTTACGAGCAGTTCTTC
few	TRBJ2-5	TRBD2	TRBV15	CATSRDLGLAGSSTTETQYF	TGTGCCACCAGCAGAGATCTGGGGCTAGCGGGTTCCAGCACAACGGAGACCCAGTACTTC
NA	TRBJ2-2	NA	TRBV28	CASSLAASNTGELFF	TGTGCCAGCAGTTTGGCGGCATCGAACACCGGGGAGCTGTTTTTT
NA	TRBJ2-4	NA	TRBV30	CAWSVGPSGNIQYF	TGTGCCTGGAGTGTCGGACCCTCGGGGAACATTCAGTACTTC
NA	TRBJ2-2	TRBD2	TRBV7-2	CASSPTSGINGELFF	TGTGCCAGCAGCCCCACTAGCGGAATTAACGGGGAGCTGTTTTTT
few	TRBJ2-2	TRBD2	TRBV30	CACGLAGGSGELFF	TGTGCCTGCGGACTAGCGGGAGGGTCCGGGGAGCTGTTTTTT
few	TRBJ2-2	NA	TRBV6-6	CASSYPRPTGELFF	TGTGCCAGCAGTTACCCCAGGCCCACCGGGGAGCTGTTTTTT
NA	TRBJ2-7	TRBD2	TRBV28	CASRRLAGGTYEQYF	TGTGCCAGCAGGCGACTAGCGGGAGGGACCTACGAGCAGTACTTC